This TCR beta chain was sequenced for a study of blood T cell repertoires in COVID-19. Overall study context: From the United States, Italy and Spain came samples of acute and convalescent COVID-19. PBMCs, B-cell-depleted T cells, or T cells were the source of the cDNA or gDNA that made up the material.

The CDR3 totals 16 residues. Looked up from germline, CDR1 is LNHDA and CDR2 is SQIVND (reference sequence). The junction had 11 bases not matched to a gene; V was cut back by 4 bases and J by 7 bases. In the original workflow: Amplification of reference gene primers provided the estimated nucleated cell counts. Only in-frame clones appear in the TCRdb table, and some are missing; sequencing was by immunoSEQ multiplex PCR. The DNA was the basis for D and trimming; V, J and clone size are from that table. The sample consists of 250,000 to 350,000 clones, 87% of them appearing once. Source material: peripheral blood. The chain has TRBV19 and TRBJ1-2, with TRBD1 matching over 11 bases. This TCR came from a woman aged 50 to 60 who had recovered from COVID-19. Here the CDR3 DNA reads TGTGCCAGTAGTACGCCGACCGGGACAGGGGGAGGTGGCTACACCTTC. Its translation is CASSTPTGTGGGGYTF.